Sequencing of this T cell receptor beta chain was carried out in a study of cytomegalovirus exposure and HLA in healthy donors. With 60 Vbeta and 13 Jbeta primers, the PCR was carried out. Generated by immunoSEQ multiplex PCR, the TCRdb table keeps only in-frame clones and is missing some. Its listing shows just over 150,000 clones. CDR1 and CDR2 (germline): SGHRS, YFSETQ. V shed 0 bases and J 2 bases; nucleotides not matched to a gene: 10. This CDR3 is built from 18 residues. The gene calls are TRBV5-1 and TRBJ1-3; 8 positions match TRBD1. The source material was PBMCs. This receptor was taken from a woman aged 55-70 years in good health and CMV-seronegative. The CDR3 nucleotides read TGCGCCAGCAGCTTGGTGCAGGGGGCCCTTTACCCTGGAAACACCATATATTTT. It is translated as CASSLVQGALYPGNTIYF.